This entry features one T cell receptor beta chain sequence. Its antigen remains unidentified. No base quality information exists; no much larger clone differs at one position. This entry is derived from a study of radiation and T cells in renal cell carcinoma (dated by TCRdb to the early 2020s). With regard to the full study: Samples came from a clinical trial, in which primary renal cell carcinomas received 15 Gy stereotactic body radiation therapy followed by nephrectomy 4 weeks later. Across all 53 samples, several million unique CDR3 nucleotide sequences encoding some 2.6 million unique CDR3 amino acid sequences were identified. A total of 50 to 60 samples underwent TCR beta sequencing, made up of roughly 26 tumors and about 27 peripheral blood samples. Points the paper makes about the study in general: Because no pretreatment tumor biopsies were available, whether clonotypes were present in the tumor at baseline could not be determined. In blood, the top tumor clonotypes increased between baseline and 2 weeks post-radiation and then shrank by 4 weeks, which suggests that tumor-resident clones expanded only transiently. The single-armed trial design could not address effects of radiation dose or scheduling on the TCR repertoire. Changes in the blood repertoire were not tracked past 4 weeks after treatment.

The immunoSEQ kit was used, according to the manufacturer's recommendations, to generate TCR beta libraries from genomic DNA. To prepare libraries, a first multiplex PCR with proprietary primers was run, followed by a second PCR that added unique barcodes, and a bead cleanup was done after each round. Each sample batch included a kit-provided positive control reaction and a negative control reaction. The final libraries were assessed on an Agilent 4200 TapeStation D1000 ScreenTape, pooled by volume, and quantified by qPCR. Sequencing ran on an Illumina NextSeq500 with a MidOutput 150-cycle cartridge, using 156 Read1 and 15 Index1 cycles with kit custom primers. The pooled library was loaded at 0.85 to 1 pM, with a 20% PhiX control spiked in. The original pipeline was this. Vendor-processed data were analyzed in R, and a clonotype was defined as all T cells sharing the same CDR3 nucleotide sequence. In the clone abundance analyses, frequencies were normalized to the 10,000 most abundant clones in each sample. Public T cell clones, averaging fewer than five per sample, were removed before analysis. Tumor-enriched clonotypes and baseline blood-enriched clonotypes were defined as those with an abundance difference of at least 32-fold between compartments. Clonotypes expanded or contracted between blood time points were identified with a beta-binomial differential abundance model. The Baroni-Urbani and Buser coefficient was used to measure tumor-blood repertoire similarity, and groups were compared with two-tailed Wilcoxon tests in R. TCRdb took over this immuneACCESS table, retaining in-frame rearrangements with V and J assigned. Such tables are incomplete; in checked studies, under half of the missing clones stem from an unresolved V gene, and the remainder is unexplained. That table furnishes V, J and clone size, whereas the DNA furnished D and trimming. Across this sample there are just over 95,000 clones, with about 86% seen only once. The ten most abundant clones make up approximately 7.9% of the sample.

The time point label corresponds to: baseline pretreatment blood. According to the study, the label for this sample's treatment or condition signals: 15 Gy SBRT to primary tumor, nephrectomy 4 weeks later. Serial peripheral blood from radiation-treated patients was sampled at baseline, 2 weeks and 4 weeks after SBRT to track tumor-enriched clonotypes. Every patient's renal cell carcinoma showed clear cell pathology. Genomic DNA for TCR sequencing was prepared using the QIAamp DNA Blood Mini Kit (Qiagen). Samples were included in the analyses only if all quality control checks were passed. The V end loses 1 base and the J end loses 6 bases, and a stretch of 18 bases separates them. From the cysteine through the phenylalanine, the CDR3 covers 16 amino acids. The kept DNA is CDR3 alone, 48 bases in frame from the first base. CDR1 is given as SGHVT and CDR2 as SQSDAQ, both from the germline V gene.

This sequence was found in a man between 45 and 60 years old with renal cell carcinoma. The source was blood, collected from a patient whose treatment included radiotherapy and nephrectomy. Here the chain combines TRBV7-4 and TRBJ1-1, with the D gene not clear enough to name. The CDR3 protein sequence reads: CASSLGGGCRCPEAFF. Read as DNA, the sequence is TGTGCCAGCAGCTTAGGGGGAGGGTGCCGTTGCCCTGAAGCTTTCTTT.